Listed here are 32 T cell receptor beta chains from one sample, sequenced in a study of CD8 T cells in ankylosing spondylitis. TCRdb passed the 5' RACE reads through MiXCR, listing each CDR3 protein once. The sample shows 85,000 to 100,000 distinct CDR3 sequences, about 8.3% of them seen only once. Input material: blood, either unsorted or a sorted T cell fraction (not recorded which). The receptor source for this set is a male donor with ankylosing spondylitis or in good health (not recorded which).

In its sample, this clonotype was seen many times. The rearrangement joins TRBV7-8 to TRBJ1-2; perhaps TRBD1 as D (6 bases). The ends were cut back, 4 bases at V and 4 bases at J, with 19 bases in the middle. This CDR3 is built from 16 residues. CDR1 and CDR2 from the germline V gene are SGHVS and FQNEAQ. The CDR3 sequence: CASSSPNREWGYGYTF. DNA for the CDR3: TGTGCCAGCAGCTCCCCGAACAGGGAATGGGGCTATGGCTACACCTTC.

This clonotype was picked up many times. The chain carries TRBV6-6 and TRBJ2-3; D unclear. The CDR3 consists of 12 residues. CDR1 is MNHNY, CDR2 SVGAGI, per germline (reference sequence). DNA of the CDR3: TGTGCGGGCTCTGGTGGCACAGATACGCAGTATTTT. Its translation is CAGSGGTDTQYF.

The chain joins TRBV2 to TRBJ2-7; 13 bases line up with TRBD2. This CDR3 has 13 amino acids. V shed 4 bases, J shed 7 bases, and the junction held 1 base outside the gene matches. Germline V CDR1 and CDR2: SNHLY, FYNNEI. In DNA, the CDR3 is TGTGCCAGCAGTGGGACTAGCGGGGGAGAGCAGTACTTC. Its protein product is CASSGTSGGEQYF.

This clonotype was counted at least ten times. The gene calls are TRBV5-1 and TRBJ2-5; D possibly matches TRBD1 or TRBD2 (5 bases each). V lost 0 bases to trimming and J lost 5 bases, with 8 bases between them. This CDR3 is 13 amino acids long. Germline loops: CDR1 SGHRS, CDR2 YFSETQ. CDR3 in amino acids: CASSLAGTETQYF. The DNA for the CDR3 is TGCGCCAGCAGCTTGGCTGGGACGGAGACCCAGTACTTC.

This chain connects TRBV12-3 or TRBV12-4 to TRBJ1-2; perhaps TRBD1 as D (6 bases). This CDR3 is built from 14 residues. Trimming pared 6 bases from V and 3 bases from J, leaving 14 bases between. Here the CDR3 reads CASRTSRGHYGYTF. The DNA for the CDR3 is TGTGCCAGCAGGACGAGCAGGGGCCACTATGGCTACACCTTC.

There are many counts of this clonotype. CDR3 in amino acids: CASSPIQNNQPQHF. DNA for the CDR3: TGTGCCAGCTCACCCATACAGAACAATCAGCCCCAGCATTTT. The chain couples TRBV18 to TRBJ1-5, with D uncertain. Germline V gene data show CDR1 as KGHSH and CDR2 as LQKENI. Trimming removed 3 bases at V and 3 bases at J, with 9 bases between. The CDR3 runs 14 residues.

The chain has TRBV4-3 and TRBJ2-5; D unclear. The CDR3 totals 13 residues. Germline V gene data show CDR1 as LGHNA and CDR2 as YSLEER. Deletions cut 2 bases from V and 5 bases from J, with 9 bases between. The CDR3 DNA reads TGCGCCAGCAGCCAAAACAACCGGGAGACCCAGTACTTC. Protein: CASSQNNRETQYF.

This clonotype was observed a few times. The chain is built from TRBV20-1 and TRBJ2-3; a weak D match, TRBD1 (6 bases). From germline, CDR1 is DFQATT and CDR2 SNEGSKA (reference sequence). V shed 6 bases and J shed 1 base, with 17 bases lying between them. This CDR3 comprises 15 residues. CDR3 protein: CSAPRPQGGTDTQYF. As DNA, the CDR3 is TGCAGTGCCCCGCGCCCACAGGGAGGCACAGATACGCAGTATTTT.

This clonotype appeared many times. The chain joins TRBV3-1 to TRBJ1-2; D is ambiguous. CDR3 length: 15 residues. Germline V gene data show CDR1 as LGHDT and CDR2 as YNNKEL (reference sequence). Trimming took off 0 bases at V and 2 bases at J, with 10 bases between the two ends. In DNA, the CDR3 is TGTGCCAGCAGCCAAGATAGACCGACGAACTATGGCTACACCTTC. It codes for CASSQDRPTNYGYTF.

This clonotype has just a few counts. The chain combines TRBV20-1 with TRBJ2-5, with D possibly TRBD2 on 5 matching bases. This CDR3 has 14 amino acids. Germline CDR1 is DFQATT and CDR2 is SNEGSKA (reference sequence). Trimming pared 5 bases from V and 0 bases from J, leaving 13 bases between. The DNA for the CDR3 is TGCAGTGCTCTGGGTGAGAGGGACCAAGAGACCCAGTACTTC. Translation gives CSALGERDQETQYF.

There are many counts of this clonotype. The gene calls are TRBV24-1 and TRBJ2-3; D is possibly TRBD2 (6 bases). V was trimmed by 4 bases and J by 0 bases, leaving 10 bases between them. CDR3 length: 15 residues. CDR1 is KGHDR, CDR2 SFDVKD, per germline. CDR3 amino acids: CATSDSGTSTDTQYF. The CDR3 DNA reads as TGTGCCACCAGTGACTCCGGGACTAGCACAGATACGCAGTATTTT.

At least ten counts were recorded for this clonotype. The V and J genes are TRBV29-1 and TRBJ2-3; no firm D call. The V end was cut by 8 bases, the J end by 2 bases, with 17 bases between. Germline V gives CDR1 SQVTM, CDR2 ANQGSEA. This CDR3 has 14 amino acids. The CDR3 region is CSFQRATTTDTQYF. CDR3 bases: TGCAGCTTTCAACGGGCGACAACCACAGATACGCAGTATTTT.

This clonotype came up a few times. The V gene is TRBV7-3, the J gene TRBJ1-1; no firm D call. V lost 4 bases, J lost 2 bases, and 11 bases lay in between. The germline CDR1 and CDR2 sequences are SGHTA and FQGTGA. The CDR3 contains 14 residues. CDR3 DNA: TGTGCCAGCAGCTCCGGACGTACTAACACTGAAGCTTTCTTT. It yields the protein CASSSGRTNTEAFF.

In this sample, this clonotype turned up many times. CDR3 amino acids: CSARDLGGPPGPNEQFF. The CDR3 DNA reads as TGCAGTGCTAGAGATCTTGGCGGGCCTCCCGGTCCCAATGAGCAGTTCTTC. The V call is TRBV20-1, the J call TRBJ2-1; the D gene is possibly TRBD2 (5 bases). Germline lookup yields CDR1 DFQATT and CDR2 SNEGSKA (reference sequence). With 0 bases removed from V and 6 bases from J, the gap between germline ends came to 21 bases. The CDR3 sequence is 17 residues long.

On this clonotype: A much larger clone lies one base from this, so it may be a read error. The V gene is TRBV7-6, the J gene TRBJ2-1, with a weak D call TRBD2 (6 bases). The CDR3 is 15 residues long. CDR1 and CDR2 (germline): SGHVS, FNYEAQ. CDR3 DNA sequence: TGTACCAGCAGCTTAGAAGGGCGGGGTTACAATGAGCAGTTCTTC. Translated: CTSSLEGRGYNEQFF.

This clonotype showed up many times. This chain joins TRBV9 and TRBJ1-5, with D hard to call. The CDR3 runs to 12 residues. Trimming removed 0 bases from V and 5 bases from J, with 3 bases in between. Germline V gene sequence: CDR1 SGDLS, CDR2 YYNGEE. Here the CDR3 DNA reads TGTGCCAGCAGCGTAGGGGATCAGCCCCAGCATTTT. Its translation: CASSVGDQPQHF.

V gene TRBV28 combines with J gene TRBJ2-2, with D possibly TRBD2 on 6 matching bases. This CDR3 contains 16 residues. CDR1 and CDR2 from the germline V gene are MDHEN and SYDVKM. V gave up 8 bases and J gave up 0 bases, with 16 bases separating them. The CDR3: CASQTGGFANTGELFF. Here the CDR3 DNA reads TGTGCCAGCCAAACTGGGGGGTTCGCGAACACCGGGGAGCTGTTTTTT.

This clonotype was detected many times. The chain recombines TRBV28 with TRBJ1-1; D call uncertain. The V end lost 6 bases, the J end lost 7 bases, and 15 bases lay between the germline ends. CDR1 and CDR2 from the germline V gene are MDHEN and SYDVKM. The CDR3 covers 13 residues. Here the CDR3 DNA reads TGTGCCAGCAGCCCTACCCGGACTGGTGAAGCTTTCTTT. It translates to CASSPTRTGEAFF.

This clonotype occurred many times. The V gene is TRBV7-2, the J gene TRBJ2-5; no definite D call. Germline loops: CDR1 SGHTA, CDR2 FQGNSA. V was shortened by 5 bases and J by 7 bases, with 17 bases between the two germline ends. There are 14 residues in the CDR3. This chain's CDR3 is CASSLWTTTGTQYF. For the CDR3, the DNA is TGTGCCAGCAGCCTCTGGACCACAACGGGGACCCAGTACTTC.

This clonotype was seen once. The junction does not match germline at one end; this may be a read error. This chain connects TRBV7-6 to TRBJ1-6; D perhaps matches TRBD1 (5 bases). This CDR3 has 15 residues. From germline, CDR1 is SGHVS and CDR2 FNYEAQ. The CDR3 loop is CASSLVGAGNSHLHF. In nucleotides, the CDR3 is TGTGCCAGCAGCTTAGTTGGGGCAGGAAATTCACACCTCCACTTT.

This clonotype was observed once. The chain combines TRBV4-3 with TRBJ2-1; D is ambiguous. V was pared by 1 base and J by 7 bases, with 8 bases between. Germline V gene sequence: CDR1 LGHNA, CDR2 YSLEER. The CDR3 has 13 residues. This chain's CDR3 is CASSQVPLNEQFF. CDR3 nucleotide sequence: TGCGCCAGCAGCCAAGTACCGCTTAATGAGCAGTTCTTC.

This clonotype was seen a handful of times. The rearrangement joins TRBV5-1 to TRBJ1-1; the D gene is possibly TRBD1 (6 bases). Germline CDR1 reads SGHRS; CDR2 reads YFSETQ. This CDR3 comprises 14 residues. V was cut by 2 bases and J by 3 bases, with 11 bases left in between. This chain's CDR3 is CASSLQGFDTEAFF. Here the CDR3 DNA reads TGCGCCAGCAGCTTACAGGGTTTCGACACTGAAGCTTTCTTT.

The rearrangement links TRBV6-5 to TRBJ2-7; a weak D match, TRBD1 (5 bases). The CDR3 extends over 14 amino acids. The germline CDR1 and CDR2 sequences are MNHEY and SVGAGI. With 2 bases removed from V and 2 bases from J, the gap between germline ends came to 10 bases. The CDR3 coding sequence is TGTGCCAGCAGTTACAGGGGCATCCCCTACGAGCAGTACTTC. Encoded protein: CASSYRGIPYEQYF.

This clonotype came up many times. CDR3 DNA: TGTGCCATCAGTGAAGTCGAGGGCCTAGGCGGCTACACCTTC. Its protein is CAISEVEGLGGYTF. The rearrangement joins TRBV10-3 to TRBJ1-2; D gene uncertain. CDR1 is ENHRY and CDR2 is SYGVKD in the germline V gene. The ends were cut back, 3 bases at V and 8 bases at J, with 16 bases in the middle. CDR3 length: 14 amino acids.

The V and J genes are TRBV3-1 and TRBJ2-3; D call uncertain. CDR3 length: 13 residues. Germline V gene data show CDR1 as LGHDT and CDR2 as YNNKEL (reference sequence). Trimming cost V 3 bases and J 6 bases, with 10 bases left between them. CDR3 sequence (DNA): TGTGCCAGCAGCCAGAATCCGGGCGATACGCAGTATTTT. Amino acids: CASSQNPGDTQYF.

This clonotype showed up many times. The CDR3 reads CASSFAGRTNTEAFF. CDR3 bases: TGTGCCAGCAGTTTCGCAGGGAGGACAAACACTGAAGCTTTCTTT. The rearrangement joins TRBV27 to TRBJ1-1; maybe TRBD1 (5 bases). Deletions cut 3 bases from V and 2 bases from J, with 13 bases between. The CDR3 spans 15 residues. Germline CDR1 is MNHEY and CDR2 is SMNVEV (reference sequence).

This clonotype has only a few counts. The V gene is TRBV5-1, the J gene TRBJ2-1; D is uncertain. CDR3 length equals 14 residues. Germline lookup yields CDR1 SGHRS and CDR2 YFSETQ. The ends were cut back, 4 bases at V and 2 bases at J, with 10 bases in the middle. Written as DNA, the CDR3 is TGCGCCAGCAGCACTCGAAATACCTACAATGAGCAGTTCTTC. It encodes CASSTRNTYNEQFF.

At least ten counts were recorded for this clonotype. The chain joins TRBV25-1 to TRBJ2-4, with TRBD1 identical over 8 bases. Trimming removed 3 bases from V and 0 bases from J; junction bases left unmatched: 10. Germline CDR1 MGHDK, CDR2 SYGVNS. The CDR3 loop spans 18 amino acids. CDR3 loop: CASSEDRERGLAKNIQYF. In DNA form, the CDR3 reads TGTGCCAGCAGTGAGGACAGGGAAAGGGGGCTAGCCAAAAACATTCAGTACTTC. Full variable domain (outside the CDR3, taken from reference TRBV25-1 and TRBJ2-4): EADIYQTPRYLVIGTGKKITLECSQTMGHDKMYWYQQDPGMELHLIHYSYGVNSTEKGDLSSESTVSRIRTEHFPLTLESARPSHTSQYLCASSEDRERGLAKNIQYFGAGTRLSVL.

This clonotype was found a few times. This sequence joins TRBV9 and TRBJ2-7, with 10 bases lining up with TRBD1. From germline, CDR1 is SGDLS and CDR2 YYNGEE. This CDR3 is built from 15 residues. Unmatched junction bases numbered 8, after V lost 4 bases and J lost 4 bases. The CDR3 nucleotides read TGTGCCAGCAGCACCTCGTGGACAGGGGGTTACGAGCAGTACTTC. Translating it yields CASSTSWTGGYEQYF.

This clonotype has a count of ten or more. The chain links TRBV20-1 to TRBJ2-2; D remains unclear. This CDR3 contains 11 residues. V lost 6 bases and J 7 bases, leaving 9 bases between the germline ends. The V gene's germline CDR1 is DFQATT and CDR2 SNEGSKA (reference sequence). The CDR3 reads CSAAIFGELFF. The CDR3 coding sequence is TGCAGTGCAGCAATTTTCGGGGAGCTGTTTTTT.

This clonotype was observed many times. The gene calls are TRBV9 and TRBJ2-3; possibly TRBD2 for D (5 bases). This CDR3 is 11 amino acids long. Germline assignment: CDR1 SGDLS and CDR2 YYNGEE. V lost 0 bases, J lost 12 bases, and 8 bases lay in between. In nucleotides, the CDR3 is TGTGCCAGCAGCGTAGCCGGGAATCAGTATTTT. This codes for CASSVAGNQYF.

The sample holds many counts of this clonotype. J is TRBJ2-7 and V is TRBV4-3; D gene unclear. V was shortened by 0 bases and J by 1 base, with 13 bases between the two germline ends. This CDR3 region has 16 residues. The germline gives CDR1 LGHNA, CDR2 YSLEER. The CDR3 DNA follows: TGCGCCAGCAGCCAAGAGGTCCGGCAGCCTTCCTACGAGCAGTACTTC. Translation gives CASSQEVRQPSYEQYF.